Presented here are 24 T cell receptor beta chains from one specimen sequenced in a study of blood T cell repertoires in COVID-19. Generated by immunoSEQ multiplex PCR, the TCRdb table keeps only in-frame clones and is missing some. Found here are fewer than 250,000 clones, approximately 86% of them singletons; the top ten hold 0.72%. Input material: peripheral blood. Receptors were obtained from a man aged 40-49 years with acute or convalescent COVID-19.

The chain joins TRBV4-2 to TRBJ2-1, with 8 nucleotides matching TRBD2. The CDR3 runs to 16 residues. The germline V gene encodes CDR1 LGHNA and CDR2 YNFKEQ. J gave up 9 bases and V 1 base, and 11 bases lay outside the gene matches. Here the CDR3 reads CASSQAGLGFYSEQFF. CDR3 in DNA: TGTGCCAGCAGCCAAGCGGGACTAGGCTTTTATAGTGAGCAGTTCTTC.

The chain is built from TRBV7-9 and TRBJ2-7; the match to TRBD1 covers 9 bases. Germline CDR1 reads SEHNR; CDR2 reads FQNEAQ (reference sequence). The ends lost 0 bases at V and 4 bases at J; junction bases unmatched: 7. The CDR3 contains 16 residues. The CDR3 region has the DNA TGTGCCAGCAGCTTAGCCCCCGGGACAGGGTTGTACGAGCAGTACTTC. This sequence encodes CASSLAPGTGLYEQYF.

V and J are TRBV7-2 and TRBJ2-1; 10 bases are a match to TRBD2. CDR3 length: 16 amino acids. V lost 4 bases to trimming and J lost 7 bases; unmatched junction nucleotides: 10. The V gene's germline CDR1 is SGHTA and CDR2 FQGNSA. CDR3 DNA sequence: TGTGCCAGCAGCTCCAAAACAGCGGGAGGGAGGAATGAGCAGTTCTTC. Amino acids: CASSSKTAGGRNEQFF.

This sequence joins TRBV3-1 (or the pseudogene TRBV3-2) and TRBJ2-7; TRBD2 matches at 11 bases. The CDR3 loop spans 16 amino acids. The germline gives CDR1 LGHDT, CDR2 YNNKEL (reference sequence). V was clipped by 2 bases and J by 4 bases; unmatched bases: 7. In nucleotides, the CDR3 is TGTGCCAGCAGCCAAATTAGCGGGGGGGCCCGGTACGAGCAGTACTTC. Amino acid sequence: CASSQISGGARYEQYF.

This clone showed up many times. The chain joins TRBV28 to TRBJ2-7; TRBD2 matches at 14 bases. The CDR3 has 14 residues. In germline, CDR1 is MDHEN, CDR2 SYDVKM. Germline trimming cut 7 bases from V and 6 bases from J; bases unmatched to any gene: 5. The CDR3 bases are TGTGCCAGCATCCCCGGGACTAGCGGGAGCGAGCAGTACTTC. The encoded protein is CASIPGTSGSEQYF.

This sequence joins TRBV7-2 and TRBJ2-1; the match to TRBD1 covers 9 bases. Germline V gene data show CDR1 as SGHTA and CDR2 as FQGNSA. J gave up 4 bases and V 5 bases, and 6 bases lay outside the gene matches. The CDR3 is made up of 15 amino acids. The CDR3 sequence: CASSRGTGTYNEQFF. DNA of the CDR3: TGTGCCAGCAGCCGCGGGACAGGGACATACAATGAGCAGTTCTTC.

The V call is TRBV21-1, the J call TRBJ1-2; the D call of TRBD1 is as the table states it, not checked on the DNA. TRBV21-1 is a pseudogene locus. The CDR3 contains 14 residues. CDR3: CASRVQGFNYGYTF. The CDR3 DNA is TGTGCCAGCAGGGTCCAGGGGTTTAACTATGGCTACACCTTC.

This sequence joins TRBV10-3 and TRBJ1-5; weak D call: TRBD1 (5 bases). In germline, CDR1 is ENHRY, CDR2 SYGVKD. V was cut by 5 bases and J by 5 bases, with 10 bases left in between. The length of the CDR3 is 13 residues. The DNA for the CDR3 is TGTGCCATCAGTCTGGGGGGGGATCAGCCCCAGCATTTT. This sequence encodes CAISLGGDQPQHF.

V and J are TRBV6-5 and TRBJ1-3; perhaps TRBD1 as D (5 bases). Germline V gives CDR1 MNHEY, CDR2 SVGAGI. CDR3 length equals 15 residues. V dropped 8 bases and J dropped 0 bases, with 14 bases sitting between them. CDR3 loop: CASYFRGSSGNTIYF. The CDR3 bases are TGTGCCAGCTATTTTAGGGGTTCCTCTGGAAACACCATATATTTT.

The chain recombines TRBV6-1 with TRBJ1-5; 7 bases align to TRBD1. V lost 2 bases to trimming and J lost 0 bases; unmatched junction nucleotides: 4. The germline CDR1 and CDR2 sequences are MNHNS and SASEGT. The CDR3 length is 16 residues. CDR3 nucleotide sequence: TGTGCCAGCAGTGAATATGGGACAGTTAGCAATCAGCCCCAGCATTTT. Translation gives CASSEYGTVSNQPQHF.

This chain joins TRBV27 and TRBJ1-5; perhaps TRBD1 as D (6 bases). Trimming cost V 0 bases and J 2 bases, with 8 bases left between them. This CDR3 has 15 amino acids. Germline V lookup: CDR1 MNHEY, CDR2 SMNVEV (reference sequence). The CDR3 DNA follows: TGTGCCAGCAGTTTATCGTCAGGGGGCAATCAGCCCCAGCATTTT. Translation: CASSLSSGGNQPQHF.

V usage is TRBV12-3 or TRBV12-4 and J usage is TRBJ1-2, with a weak D call TRBD1 (6 bases). Between the trimmed V and J ends, which lost 1 base and 7 bases, there was a span of 7 bases. This CDR3 spans 12 amino acids. DNA of the CDR3: TGTGCCAGCAGTTTAGGGGGGCCTGGCTACACCTTC. Translating gives CASSLGGPGYTF.

Notes on this clone: In the same sample, other DNA sequences code for this CDR3. The chain carries TRBV6-5 and TRBJ1-2, with D possibly TRBD1 on 6 matching bases. Per the germline V gene, CDR1 is MNHEY and CDR2 is SVGAGI. V lost 0 bases and J 2 bases, leaving 7 bases between the germline ends. The CDR3 is 14 residues long. CDR3 sequence reads: CASSYSRGNYGYTF. The CDR3 region has the DNA TGTGCCAGCAGTTACTCTAGGGGGAACTATGGCTACACCTTC.

The chain links TRBV25-1 to TRBJ1-2; 7 bases map to TRBD1. The CDR3 contains 16 residues. Trimming removed 5 bases from V and 8 bases from J; junction bases left unmatched: 17. CDR1 and CDR2 (germline): MGHDK, SYGVNS. The CDR3 nucleotides read TGTGCCAGCAGTATCGGGGCCGGGACAGAATCAAGGGGCTACACCTTC. Protein: CASSIGAGTESRGYTF.

The genes are TRBV19 and TRBJ1-5; D may be TRBD1 (5 bases). The CDR3 has 15 amino acids. Germline values: CDR1 LNHDA, CDR2 SQIVND (reference sequence). V lost 6 bases, J lost 2 bases, and 14 bases lay in between. This CDR3 is CASRKFREGNQPQHF. The CDR3 coding sequence is TGTGCCAGTAGAAAGTTCAGGGAGGGCAATCAGCCCCAGCATTTT.

The genes are TRBV25-1 and TRBJ1-1; D possibly corresponds to TRBD1 (6 bases). The V end was cut by 3 bases, the J end by 9 bases, with 17 bases between. Germline CDR1 MGHDK, CDR2 SYGVNS. The CDR3 sequence is 14 residues long. CDR3 DNA sequence: TGTGCCAGCAGTGACCCCCGGTTTGACAGGCAAGCTTTCTTT. Amino acids: CASSDPRFDRQAFF.

The chain carries TRBV14 and TRBJ2-5; tentatively, D is TRBD1 (8 bases). V shed 4 bases and J shed 2 bases, with 17 bases lying between them. Germline lookup yields CDR1 SGHDN and CDR2 FVKESK. The CDR3 runs 16 residues. CDR3 nucleotides: TGTGCCAGCAGCCTCGGGGGGACAGGCCTTCAAGAGACCCAGTACTTC. Its translation is CASSLGGTGLQETQYF. Full variable domain (rest looked up from reference TRBV14 and TRBJ2-5): EAGVTQFPSHSVIEKGQTVTLRCDPISGHDNLYWYRRVMGKEIKFLLHFVKESKQDESGMPNNRFLAERTGGTYSTLKVQPAELEDSGVYFCASSLGGTGLQETQYFGPGTRLLVL.

The rearrangement uses TRBV19 and TRBJ1-5; D is possibly TRBD1 (5 bases). CDR3 length: 17 amino acids. Germline CDR1 reads LNHDA; CDR2 reads SQIVND (reference sequence). Trimming pared 3 bases from V and 2 bases from J, leaving 17 bases between. CDR3 amino acids: CASSIGPWTSGNQPQHF. The CDR3 DNA sequence: TGTGCCAGTAGTATCGGCCCGTGGACATCTGGCAATCAGCCCCAGCATTTT.

The gene calls are TRBV9 and TRBJ2-5; tentative D call: TRBD2 (6 bases). The CDR3 contains 15 residues. The ends were cut back, 0 bases at V and 4 bases at J, with 13 bases in the middle. In germline, CDR1 is SGDLS, CDR2 YYNGEE. The CDR3 DNA sequence: TGTGCCAGCAGCGTAGGCCGGGGGAGGAGAGAGACCCAGTACTTC. It encodes CASSVGRGRRETQYF.

The chain has TRBV6-6 and TRBJ1-2; 7 bases are a match to TRBD1. CDR3 length: 13 amino acids. After removal of 2 bases from V and 3 bases from J, the junction contained 0 bases not matched to a gene. Germline CDR1 is MNHNY and CDR2 is SVGAGI (reference sequence). The CDR3 is CASSYGTDYGYTF. CDR3 DNA: TGTGCCAGCAGTTACGGGACAGACTATGGCTACACCTTC.

The CDR3: CATSREPGQGKETQYF. The CDR3 bases are TGTGCCACCAGCAGAGAACCGGGACAGGGGAAAGAGACCCAGTACTTC. This chain joins TRBV15 and TRBJ2-5, with 10 bases identical to TRBD1. The CDR3 is made up of 16 amino acids. V lost 0 bases to trimming and J lost 3 bases; unmatched junction nucleotides: 4. From germline, CDR1 is LNHNV and CDR2 YYDKDF (reference sequence).

V usage is TRBV19 and J usage is TRBJ2-7; tentative D call: TRBD2 (6 bases). V lost 7 bases to trimming and J lost 0 bases, with 13 bases between them. CDR3 length: 14 amino acids. The germline gives CDR1 LNHDA, CDR2 SQIVND (reference sequence). CDR3 in DNA: TGTGCCAGTAAACGCCTAGCGAACTCCTACGAGCAGTACTTC. It yields the protein CASKRLANSYEQYF.

The sample holds one count of this clone. The chain couples TRBV27 to TRBJ1-5; the match to TRBD1 covers 8 bases. V shed 4 bases and J 7 bases; nucleotides not matched to a gene: 15. CDR1 is MNHEY and CDR2 is SMNVEV in the germline V gene (reference sequence). CDR3 length equals 17 residues. The CDR3 bases are TGTGCCAGCAGTTCTCACCCCGGGACAGGAGGTTGGCAGCCCCAGCATTTT. This codes for CASSSHPGTGGWQPQHF.

This clone was picked up a small number of times. V gene TRBV7-9 combines with J gene TRBJ1-4; D is unresolved. Per the germline V gene, CDR1 is SEHNR and CDR2 is FQNEAQ (reference sequence). The CDR3 extends over 15 amino acids. V lost 2 bases and J lost 5, with 12 bases in between. The CDR3 coding sequence is TGTGCCAGCAGCTTAAACAAGCGGGGAAATGAAAAACTGTTTTTT. Translated: CASSLNKRGNEKLFF.